The present T cell receptor beta chain was sequenced within a study of blood T cell repertoires in COVID-19. The CDR3 is 17 amino acids. Losses at the gene ends were 1 base for V and 1 base for J; bases not matched to a gene: 3. Germline assignment: CDR1 MDHEN and CDR2 SYDVKM. Clones were sequenced by immunoSEQ multiplex PCR, and TCRdb holds only the in-frame ones, with some missing. Counted here are around 330,000 clones, approximately 81% occurring once; the ten biggest clones make up around 1.9%. Participants were aged roughly 18 to 89 years from approximately 24 US areas. This clonotype was obtained from a woman aged 30 to 39 who had been exposed to COVID-19. The gene calls are TRBV28 and TRBJ2-7, with 14 bases aligning to TRBD2. Sequencing used PBMCs or T cells enriched from blood (not recorded which). The CDR3 sequence is CASSLSRLAGGSYEQYF. CDR3 sequence (DNA): TGTGCCAGCAGTTTATCCCGACTAGCGGGAGGGTCCTACGAGCAGTACTTC.